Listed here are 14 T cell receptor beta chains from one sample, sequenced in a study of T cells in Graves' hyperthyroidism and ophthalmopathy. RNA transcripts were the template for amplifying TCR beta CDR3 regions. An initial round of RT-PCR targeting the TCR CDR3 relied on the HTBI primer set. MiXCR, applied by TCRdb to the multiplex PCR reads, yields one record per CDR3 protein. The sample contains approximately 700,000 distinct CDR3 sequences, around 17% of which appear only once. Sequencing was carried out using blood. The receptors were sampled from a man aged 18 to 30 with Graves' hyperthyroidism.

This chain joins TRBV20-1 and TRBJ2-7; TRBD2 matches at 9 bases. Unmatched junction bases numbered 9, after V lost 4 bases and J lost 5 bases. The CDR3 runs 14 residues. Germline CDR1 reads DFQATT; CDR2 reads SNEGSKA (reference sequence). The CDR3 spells CSAKGAGGPHEQYF. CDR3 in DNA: TGCAGTGCTAAGGGGGCGGGAGGGCCCCACGAGCAGTACTTC.

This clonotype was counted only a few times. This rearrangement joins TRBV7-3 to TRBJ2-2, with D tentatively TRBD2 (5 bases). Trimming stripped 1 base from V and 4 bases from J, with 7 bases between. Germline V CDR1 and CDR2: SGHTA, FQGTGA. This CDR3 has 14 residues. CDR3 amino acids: CASSLITSTGELFF. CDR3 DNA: TGTGCCAGCAGCTTAATTACTAGCACCGGGGAGCTGTTTTTT.

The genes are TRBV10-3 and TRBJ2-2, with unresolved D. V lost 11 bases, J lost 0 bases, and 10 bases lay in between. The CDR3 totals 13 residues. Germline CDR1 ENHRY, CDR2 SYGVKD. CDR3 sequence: CASQTPNTGELFF. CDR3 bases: TGTGCCTCCCAGACGCCGAACACCGGGGAGCTGTTTTTT.

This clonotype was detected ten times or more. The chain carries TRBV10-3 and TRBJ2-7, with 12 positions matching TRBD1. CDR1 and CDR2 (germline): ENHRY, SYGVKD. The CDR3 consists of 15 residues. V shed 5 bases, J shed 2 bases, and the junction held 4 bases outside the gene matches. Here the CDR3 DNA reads TGTGCCATCAGTTCCGGGACAGGGGGCGCCTACGAGCAGTACTTC. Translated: CAISSGTGGAYEQYF.

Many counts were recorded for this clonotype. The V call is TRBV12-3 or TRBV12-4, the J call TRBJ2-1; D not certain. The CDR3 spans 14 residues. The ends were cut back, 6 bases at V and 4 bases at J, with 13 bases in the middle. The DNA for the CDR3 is TGTGCCAGCAGCCCTCGTAGTGGGTACAATGAGCAGTTCTTC. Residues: CASSPRSGYNEQFF.

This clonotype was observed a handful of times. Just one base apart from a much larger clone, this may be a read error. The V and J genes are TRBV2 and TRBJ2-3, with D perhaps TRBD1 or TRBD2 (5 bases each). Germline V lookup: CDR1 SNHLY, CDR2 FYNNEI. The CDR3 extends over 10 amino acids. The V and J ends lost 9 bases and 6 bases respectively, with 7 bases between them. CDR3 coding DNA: TGTGCCAGAGGGGAGGATACGCAGTATTTT. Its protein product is CARGEDTQYF. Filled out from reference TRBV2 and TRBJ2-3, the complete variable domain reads EPEVTQTPSHQVTQMGQEVILRCVPISNHLYFYWYRQILGQKVEFLVSFYNNEISEKSEIFDDQFSVERPDGSNFTLKIRSTKLEDSAMYFCARGEDTQYFGPGTRLTVL.

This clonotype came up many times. The CDR3 DNA reads as TGCGCCAGCAGTGAGTCTAGCGGCTACTACAATGAGCAGTTCTTC. This sequence encodes CASSESSGYYNEQFF. The rearrangement links TRBV10-1 to TRBJ2-1; D perhaps matches TRBD2 (6 bases). The V end lost 0 bases, the J end lost 3 bases, and 9 bases lay between the germline ends. The germline CDR1 and CDR2 sequences are WNHNN and SYGVQD (reference sequence). The CDR3 loop spans 15 amino acids.

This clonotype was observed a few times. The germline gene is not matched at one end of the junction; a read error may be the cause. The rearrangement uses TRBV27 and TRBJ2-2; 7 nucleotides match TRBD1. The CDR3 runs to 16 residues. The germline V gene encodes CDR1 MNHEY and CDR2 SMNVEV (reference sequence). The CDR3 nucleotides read TGTGCCAACAGTTTATTTCGACAGGGTGGTACCGGGGAGCTGTTTTTT. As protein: CANSLFRQGGTGELFF.

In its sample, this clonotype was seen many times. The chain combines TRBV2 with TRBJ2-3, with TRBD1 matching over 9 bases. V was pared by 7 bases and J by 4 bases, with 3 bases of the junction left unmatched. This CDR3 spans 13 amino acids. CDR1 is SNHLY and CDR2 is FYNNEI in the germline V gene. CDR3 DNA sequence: TGTGCCAGCACTTGGGACAGGGCAGATACGCAGTATTTT. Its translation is CASTWDRADTQYF.

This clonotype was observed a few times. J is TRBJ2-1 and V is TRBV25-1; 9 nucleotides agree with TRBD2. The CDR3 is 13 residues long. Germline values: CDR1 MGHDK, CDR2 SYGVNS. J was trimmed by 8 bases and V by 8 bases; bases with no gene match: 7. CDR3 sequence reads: CASSSGEGDEQFF. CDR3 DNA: TGTGCCAGCTCTAGCGGGGAAGGCGATGAGCAGTTCTTC.

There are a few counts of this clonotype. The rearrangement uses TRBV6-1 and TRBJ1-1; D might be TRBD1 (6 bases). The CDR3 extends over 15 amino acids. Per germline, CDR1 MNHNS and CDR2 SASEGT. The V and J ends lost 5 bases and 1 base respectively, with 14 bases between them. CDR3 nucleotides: TGTGCCAGCAGTTCGTACGGGGGCGAGAACACTGAAGCTTTCTTT. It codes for CASSSYGGENTEAFF.

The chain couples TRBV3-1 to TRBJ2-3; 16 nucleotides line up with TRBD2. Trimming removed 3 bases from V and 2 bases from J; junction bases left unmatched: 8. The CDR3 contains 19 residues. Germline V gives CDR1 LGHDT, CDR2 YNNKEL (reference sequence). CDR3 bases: TGTGCCAGCAGCCATACCCGCGGGACTAGCGGGAGGGCCACAGATACGCAGTATTTT. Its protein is CASSHTRGTSGRATDTQYF.

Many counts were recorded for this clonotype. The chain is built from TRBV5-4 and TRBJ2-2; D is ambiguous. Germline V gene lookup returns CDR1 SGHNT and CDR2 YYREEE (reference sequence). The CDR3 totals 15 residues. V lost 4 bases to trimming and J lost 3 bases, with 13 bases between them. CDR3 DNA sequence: TGTGCCAGCAGCCCGACTGGAGACGACACCGGGGAGCTGTTTTTT. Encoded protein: CASSPTGDDTGELFF. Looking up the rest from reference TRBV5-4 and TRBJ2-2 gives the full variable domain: ETGVTQSPTHLIKTRGQQVTLRCSSQSGHNTVSWYQQALGQGPQFIFQYYREEENGRGNFPPRFSGLQFPNYSSELNVNALELDDSALYLCASSPTGDDTGELFFGEGSRLTVL.

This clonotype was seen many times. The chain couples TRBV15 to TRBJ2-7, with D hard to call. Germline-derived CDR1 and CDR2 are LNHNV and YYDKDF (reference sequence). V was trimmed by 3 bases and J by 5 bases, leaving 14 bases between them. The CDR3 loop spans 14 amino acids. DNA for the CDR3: TGTGCCACCAGCAGCCAGCCCGAGGAAGACGAGCAGTACTTC. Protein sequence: CATSSQPEEDEQYF.